The 17 T cell receptor beta chains presented below share a single source sample, sequenced in a study of somatic mutations in cytotoxic T cells in rheumatoid arthritis. Measured with immunoSEQ multiplex PCR; TCRdb has only the in-frame clones, and not every one. The table includes about 12,000 clones, under 75% detected once. The specimen was CD8+ T cells sorted from blood. These receptors were taken from a middle-aged woman in good health.

The chain couples TRBV19 to TRBJ1-1, with D possibly being TRBD1 (6 bases). This CDR3 has 14 amino acids. V lost 4 bases to trimming and J lost 1 base, with 10 bases between them. CDR1 and CDR2 (germline): LNHDA, SQIVND (reference sequence). The CDR3 protein is CASSRTESNTEAFF. The CDR3 nucleotides are TGTGCCAGTAGTAGGACAGAGTCGAACACTGAAGCTTTCTTT.

A remark on this clone: An end of the junction does not agree with germline; a read error may underlie this. The genes are TRBV7-8 and TRBJ2-7; 8 nucleotides line up with TRBD1. Germline assignment: CDR1 SGHVS and CDR2 FQNEAQ. This CDR3 is 15 amino acids long. CDR3 nucleotide sequence: TGTGCCAGCAGCTTATCACCGGGACAGGATGCGGAGCGGTACTTC. Its translation: CASSLSPGQDAERYF.

The chain has TRBV19 and TRBJ1-1; 8 bases align to TRBD1. Germline loops: CDR1 LNHDA, CDR2 SQIVND (reference sequence). The trim removed 6 bases at V and 4 bases at J, leaving 4 bases unmatched. This CDR3 comprises 13 residues. In DNA form, the CDR3 reads TGTGCCAGTAGGGCAGGGGGCGTCACTGAAGCTTTCTTT. Translation: CASRAGGVTEAFF.

J is TRBJ2-7 and V is TRBV4-1, with D unclear. The CDR3 has 13 residues. Germline CDR1 is MGHRA and CDR2 is YSYEKL. The V and J ends lost 3 bases and 3 bases respectively, with 9 bases between them. DNA for the CDR3: TGCGCCAGCAGCCATGGGTCAGGCTACGAGCAGTACTTC. This gives the protein CASSHGSGYEQYF.

V usage is TRBV6-5 and J usage is TRBJ1-1; no firm D call. With 8 bases removed from V and 3 bases from J, the gap between germline ends came to 13 bases. Germline V gene data show CDR1 as MNHEY and CDR2 as SVGAGI. The CDR3 is 13 residues long. CDR3 protein: CASFGVSYTEAFF. CDR3 nucleotide sequence: TGTGCCAGCTTTGGGGTGTCGTACACTGAAGCTTTCTTT.

The CDR3: CASSVGGSRRNGELFF. The CDR3, as DNA: TGTGCCAGCAGCGTAGGCGGGAGTCGACGTAACGGGGAGCTGTTTTTT. The rearrangement links TRBV9 to TRBJ2-2; 7 nucleotides match TRBD2. Trimming took 0 bases from V and 7 from J; bases not matched to a gene: 9. There are 16 residues in the CDR3. The germline CDR1 and CDR2 sequences are SGDLS and YYNGEE.

The rearrangement uses TRBV4-2 and TRBJ1-6; no definite D call. CDR3 length equals 15 residues. With 0 bases removed from V and 10 bases from J, the gap between germline ends came to 13 bases. The germline CDR1 and CDR2 sequences are LGHNA and YNFKEQ. The CDR3 protein is CASSQERQLGSPLHF. DNA for the CDR3: TGTGCCAGCAGCCAAGAGCGGCAGCTAGGGTCACCCCTCCACTTT.

The chain employs TRBV19 and TRBJ2-2, with 7 positions matching TRBD1. In germline, CDR1 is LNHDA, CDR2 SQIVND (reference sequence). The CDR3 runs 15 residues. V gave up 6 bases and J gave up 4 bases; unmatched junction bases: 8. Written as DNA, the CDR3 is TGTGCCAGTAGCCCGACAGGGACGGGCACCGGGGAGCTGTTTTTT. The encoded protein is CASSPTGTGTGELFF.

By proportion, this clone is medium-sized. An end of the junction differs from the germline gene, which may be a read error. The CDR3 DNA is TGTGCCAGCACCTTGGGGAATGAAGCTTTCTTT. Translating gives CASTLGNEAFF. The chain carries TRBV5-5 and TRBJ1-1; no firm D call. The length of the CDR3 is 11 residues. CDR1 and CDR2 (germline): SGHKS, YYEKEE (reference sequence). The full variable domain, rest sourced from reference TRBV5-5 and TRBJ1-1, is DAGVTQSPTHLIKTRGQQVTLRCSPISGHKSVSWYQQVLGQGPQFIFQYYEKEERGRGNFPDRFSARQFPNYSSELNVNALLLGDSALYLCASTLGNEAFFGQGTRLTVV.

The rearrangement links TRBV9 to TRBJ2-5, with D perhaps given as TRBD1 or TRBD2 (5 bases each). The CDR3 is 16 amino acids. The germline V gene has CDR1 SGDLS and CDR2 YYNGEE. Trimming took 3 bases from V and 5 from J, leaving 20 bases between them. This chain's CDR3 is CASSGTGTLSWETQYF. The CDR3 bases are TGTGCCAGCAGCGGAACCGGGACCCTTTCTTGGGAGACCCAGTACTTC. The full variable domain, rest sourced from reference TRBV9 and TRBJ2-5, is DSGVTQTPKHLITATGQRVTLRCSPRSGDLSVYWYQQSLDQGLQFLIQYYNGEERAKGNILERFSAQQFPDLHSELNLSSLELGDSALYFCASSGTGTLSWETQYFGPGTRLLVL.

This chain uses TRBV27 with TRBJ2-3; D unclear. Germline V gene lookup returns CDR1 MNHEY and CDR2 SMNVEV (reference sequence). V was pared by 2 bases and J by 6 bases, with 6 bases between. This CDR3 has 12 amino acids. Written as DNA, the CDR3 is TGTGCCAGCAGTTTAAATAGGGATACGCAGTATTTT. Translation gives CASSLNRDTQYF.

The V call is TRBV7-8, the J call TRBJ2-7, with D perhaps matching TRBD1 (5 bases). CDR3 size: 13 residues. In germline, CDR1 is SGHVS, CDR2 FQNEAQ. Trimming pared 4 bases from V and 7 bases from J, leaving 14 bases between. As DNA, the CDR3 is TGTGCCAGCAGCTGGGGCCCCGAGCATGAGCAGTACTTC. Its translation is CASSWGPEHEQYF.

The J gene is TRBJ1-4, the V gene TRBV6-1; 7 bases align to TRBD1. J lost 4 bases, V lost 10 bases, and 9 bases had no gene match. CDR1 and CDR2 from the germline V gene are MNHNS and SASEGT. The CDR3 is 14 amino acids. This CDR3 is CATRAGGGNEKLFF. As DNA, the CDR3 is TGTGCCACGAGGGCAGGGGGGGGTAATGAAAAACTGTTTTTT.

J is TRBJ2-1 and V is TRBV9, with a weak D call TRBD2 (6 bases). Deletions cut 0 bases from V and 12 bases from J, with 10 bases between. The CDR3 contains 12 residues. Germline V gene data show CDR1 as SGDLS and CDR2 as YYNGEE. The CDR3 nucleotides read TGTGCCAGCAGCGTAGCGGGAGAGGGGCAGTTCTTC. It codes for CASSVAGEGQFF.

The gene calls are TRBV10-3 and TRBJ2-1; D could derive from TRBD1 or TRBD2 (5 bases each). This CDR3 contains 11 residues. V was cut by 4 bases and J by 14 bases, with 12 bases left in between. From germline, CDR1 is ENHRY and CDR2 SYGVKD. This CDR3 is CAISVGDAEFF. The CDR3 DNA reads as TGTGCCATCAGTGTGGGGGATGCCGAGTTCTTC.

This sequence joins TRBV28 and TRBJ2-3, with D perhaps matching TRBD1 (5 bases). The CDR3 covers 18 residues. V was cut by 3 bases and J by 1 base, with 20 bases left in between. CDR1 is MDHEN and CDR2 is SYDVKM in the germline V gene. This chain's CDR3 is CASSLLDALPTGTDTQYF. CDR3 nucleotides: TGTGCCAGCAGTTTGCTTGATGCACTTCCGACAGGCACAGATACGCAGTATTTT.

V is TRBV10-3 and J is TRBJ2-3; 13 bases match TRBD2. The germline CDR1 and CDR2 sequences are ENHRY and SYGVKD. The CDR3 length is 15 residues. J gave up 6 bases and V 6 bases, and 6 bases lay outside the gene matches. The CDR3 DNA reads as TGTGCCATCAGAGGAACTAGCGGGAGGGCGGATACGCAGTATTTT. Its protein product is CAIRGTSGRADTQYF.